These 30 T cell receptor beta chains share one sample of origin, sequenced in a study of blood T cells in healthy people across ages. Next came a second PCR, run for 7 to 11 cycles, which used a sample-barcoded 5' primer along with a J-beta primer mix. One entry per CDR3 protein, called by TCRdb with MiXCR from the 5' RACE reads. The sample records about 800,000 distinct CDR3 sequences, over 45% being singletons. The sequenced sample was blood. These receptor sequences come from a young man in good health.

This sequence joins TRBV6-6 and TRBJ2-5; 7 positions match TRBD1. The CDR3 runs to 15 residues. CDR1 and CDR2 from the germline V gene are MNHNY and SVGAGI (reference sequence). The junction had 9 bases not matched to a gene; V was cut back by 4 bases and J by 4 bases. DNA for the CDR3: TGTGCCAGCAGTTCATCTCTAGGGGGCACAGAGACCCAGTACTTC. Translated, it gives CASSSSLGGTETQYF.

This clonotype came up once. The rearrangement uses TRBV7-9 and TRBJ1-2, with a possible D match to TRBD1 (5 bases). The CDR3 spans 14 residues. Looked up from germline, CDR1 is SEHNR and CDR2 is FQNEAQ (reference sequence). Trimming removed 3 bases from V and 4 bases from J, with 12 bases in between. CDR3 in amino acids: CASSFETVFYGYTF. The CDR3 DNA sequence: TGTGCCAGCAGCTTCGAGACAGTTTTCTATGGCTACACCTTC.

This clonotype has only a few counts. The chain employs TRBV20-1 and TRBJ2-7; the D gene is possibly TRBD2 (5 bases). Germline-derived CDR1 and CDR2 are DFQATT and SNEGSKA (reference sequence). Trimming left V 7 bases short and J 0 bases short, with 10 bases between. CDR3 length: 12 amino acids. CDR3 amino acids: CSGVGSSYEQYF. DNA of the CDR3: TGCAGTGGTGTTGGGAGCTCCTACGAGCAGTACTTC.

The V and J genes are TRBV6-2 or TRBV6-3 and TRBJ2-3; D might be TRBD1 or TRBD2, each matching 5 bases. The ends were cut back, 6 bases at V and 2 bases at J, with 18 bases in the middle. The CDR3 is made up of 16 amino acids. CDR1 and CDR2 from the germline V gene are MNHEY and SVGEGT. The CDR3 region has the DNA TGTGCCAGCAGCCAAATTCAAGGGACCGACACAGATACGCAGTATTTT. Its translation: CASSQIQGTDTDTQYF.

In this sample, this clonotype turned up a few times. V usage is TRBV4-1 and J usage is TRBJ2-3; no clear D. Trimming removed 0 bases at V and 2 bases at J, with 9 bases between. The germline CDR1 and CDR2 sequences are MGHRA and YSYEKL. The CDR3 is made up of 15 amino acids. CDR3: CASSQDPSFTDTQYF. Here the CDR3 DNA reads TGCGCCAGCAGCCAAGATCCGTCCTTCACAGATACGCAGTATTTT.

To note about this clonotype: One end of the junction fails to match germline, which may point to a read error. The chain couples TRBV7-8 to TRBJ2-3, with D possibly being TRBD1 (5 bases). The CDR3 runs 15 residues. Germline-derived CDR1 and CDR2 are SGHVS and FQNEAQ. DNA of the CDR3: TGTGCCAACAGCCTAATGGGGCAGAACACAGATACGCAGTATTTT. It codes for CANSLMGQNTDTQYF. The full variable domain, its missing parts supplied by reference TRBV7-8 and TRBJ2-3, is GAGVSQSPRYKVAKRGQDVALRCDPISGHVSLFWYQQALGQGPEFLTYFQNEAQLDKSGLPSDRFFAERPEGSVSTLKIQRTQQEDSAVYLCANSLMGQNTDTQYFGPGTRLTVL.

The chain employs TRBV4-2 and TRBJ1-5; D is perhaps TRBD1 (6 bases). Germline loops: CDR1 LGHNA, CDR2 YNFKEQ. V was cut by 0 bases and J by 7 bases, with 13 bases left in between. This CDR3 comprises 15 residues. CDR3: CASSQEWGQRQPQHF. The CDR3 nucleotides read TGTGCCAGCAGCCAAGAATGGGGGCAAAGGCAGCCCCAGCATTTT.

The sample holds a few counts of this clonotype. The chain links TRBV5-6 to TRBJ1-1, with D hard to call. Germline assignment: CDR1 SGHDT and CDR2 YYEEEE. With 3 bases removed from V and 5 bases from J, the gap between germline ends came to 8 bases. The CDR3 consists of 12 residues. CDR3 amino acids: CASSSRWTEAFF. The CDR3 nucleotides read TGTGCCAGCAGCTCGCGATGGACTGAAGCTTTCTTT.

This clonotype was counted only a few times. V and J are TRBV6-2 or TRBV6-3 and TRBJ2-2, with D possibly being TRBD1 (6 bases). Trimming pared 8 bases from V and 4 bases from J, leaving 11 bases between. From germline, CDR1 is MNHEY and CDR2 SVGEGT. CDR3 length equals 13 residues. CDR3 sequence reads: CASFRGPTGELFF. DNA of the CDR3: TGTGCCAGCTTCAGGGGACCCACCGGGGAGCTGTTTTTT.

V usage is TRBV20-1 and J usage is TRBJ2-4; possibly TRBD2 for D (5 bases). The J call may be faulty, since TRBJ2-7 better matches the DNA end. Germline V gene lookup returns CDR1 DFQATT and CDR2 SNEGSKA (reference sequence). The CDR3 is 13 residues long. Here the CDR3 DNA reads TGCAGTGCTAGAACGGACTCGAACTACGAGCAGTACTTC. Translating it yields CSARTDSNYEQYF.

This clonotype was observed a few times. This rearrangement joins TRBV5-1 to TRBJ2-5; 7 bases are a match to TRBD2. This CDR3 spans 14 amino acids. J gave up 1 base and V 7 bases, and 7 bases lay outside the gene matches. The germline V gene has CDR1 SGHRS and CDR2 YFSETQ. For the CDR3, the DNA is TGCGCCAGCGGCCATGGGACTATCCAAGAGACCCAGTACTTC. Encoded protein: CASGHGTIQETQYF.

A remark on this clonotype: A read error may account for a junction end that differs from germline. The chain employs TRBV27 and TRBJ2-7; 8 nucleotides align to TRBD1. Germline V gene lookup returns CDR1 MNHEY and CDR2 SMNVEV (reference sequence). This CDR3 comprises 13 residues. The CDR3 here is CTSSRQGPYEQYF. The CDR3 DNA reads TGTACCAGCAGTAGACAGGGGCCGTACGAGCAGTACTTC.

V is TRBV7-9 and J is TRBJ2-1; possibly TRBD2 for D (5 bases). CDR1 and CDR2 from the germline V gene are SEHNR and FQNEAQ (reference sequence). Trimming cost V 6 bases and J 12 bases, with 15 bases left between them. This CDR3 has 12 amino acids. The CDR3 here is CASSLNQEGQFF. The CDR3 DNA sequence: TGTGCCAGCAGTTTGAACCAAGAGGGGCAGTTCTTC.

The V call is TRBV4-2, the J call TRBJ2-4, with 7 bases lining up with TRBD1. The last part of the DNA fits TRBJ2-7 better; the J call may be wrong. The CDR3 runs 14 residues. Germline loops: CDR1 LGHNA, CDR2 YNFKEQ. The DNA of the CDR3 is TGTGCCAGCAGCCGAGACAGGGATTTCTACGAGCAGTACTTC. It yields the protein CASSRDRDFYEQYF.

This chain uses TRBV6-2 or TRBV6-3 with TRBJ1-2; no firm D call. Germline assignment: CDR1 MNHEY and CDR2 SVGEGT. V shed 7 bases and J shed 4 bases, with 31 bases lying between them. The CDR3 has 19 residues. The CDR3 region has the DNA TGTGCCAGCACCGATAATTCCGGGGTTGGTGTGGGGAAGCTCTATGGCTACACCTTC. It yields the protein CASTDNSGVGVGKLYGYTF.

The rearrangement links TRBV20-1 to TRBJ2-4; TRBD2 matches at 13 bases. The V gene end was trimmed by 2 bases and the J gene end by 1 base; junction bases not matched to a gene: 5. From germline, CDR1 is DFQATT and CDR2 SNEGSKA (reference sequence). The CDR3 consists of 17 residues. The chain's CDR3 is CSARTSGGEAAKNIQYF. In DNA, the CDR3 is TGCAGTGCTAGAACTAGCGGGGGGGAAGCGGCCAAAAACATTCAGTACTTC.

The chain uses TRBV6-6 and TRBJ1-2; maybe TRBD1 (5 bases). Germline V CDR1 and CDR2: MNHNY, SVGAGI (reference sequence). Between the trimmed V and J ends, which lost 0 bases and 6 bases, there was a span of 14 bases. CDR3 length: 15 amino acids. The CDR3 sequence is CASSYSMFQGHGYTF. CDR3 bases: TGTGCCAGCAGTTACTCGATGTTCCAGGGCCATGGCTACACCTTC.

This clonotype was counted at least ten times. The rearrangement links TRBV25-1 to TRBJ1-2; D call uncertain. Germline loops: CDR1 MGHDK, CDR2 SYGVNS. CDR3 length: 11 amino acids. Trimming took 6 bases from V and 0 from J, leaving 2 bases between them. For the CDR3, the DNA is TGTGCCAGCAGCGCTAACTATGGCTACACCTTC. Protein sequence: CASSANYGYTF.

The rearrangement joins TRBV6-6 to TRBJ2-7; possibly TRBD1 for D (5 bases). There are 15 residues in the CDR3. The germline V and J ends were trimmed by 5 bases and 3 bases, with 17 bases remaining between them. Germline CDR1 and CDR2: MNHNY and SVGAGI (reference sequence). The CDR3: CASSDDSPHFYEQYF. CDR3 nucleotide sequence: TGTGCCAGCAGTGACGACAGCCCCCATTTCTACGAGCAGTACTTC.

The chain links TRBV5-1 to TRBJ2-5; D gene uncertain. Near its end, the DNA agrees better with TRBJ2-7, so the J call may be wrong. CDR1 is SGHRS and CDR2 is YFSETQ in the germline V gene. The CDR3 spans 14 residues. In nucleotides, the CDR3 is TGCGCCAGCAGCTTGGAACTATGGGCCTACGAGCAGTACTTC. The encoded protein is CASSLELWAYEQYF.

The chain has TRBV20-1 and TRBJ1-5; 7 bases are a match to TRBD1. CDR3 length: 18 amino acids. The V gene end was trimmed by 0 bases and the J gene end by 5 bases; junction bases not matched to a gene: 16. The V gene's germline CDR1 is DFQATT and CDR2 SNEGSKA (reference sequence). CDR3 sequence (DNA): TGCAGTGCTAGAGAACGGGGGGGGTGTATCGGGACAGATCAGCCCCAGCATTTT. Encoded protein: CSARERGGCIGTDQPQHF.

The V call is TRBV20-1, the J call TRBJ2-3, with D hard to call. With 3 bases removed from V and 2 bases from J, the gap between germline ends came to 18 bases. The CDR3 contains 16 residues. Germline V lookup: CDR1 DFQATT, CDR2 SNEGSKA (reference sequence). CDR3 in amino acids: CSASSPKGVFTDTQYF. In nucleotides, the CDR3 is TGCAGTGCTAGCTCACCTAAAGGTGTCTTCACAGATACGCAGTATTTT.

The DNA for the CDR3 is TGCGCCAGCAGCCAAGTCGGCGCAGGGAATAGCAATGGCTACACCTTC. Its translation: CASSQVGAGNSNGYTF. The chain recombines TRBV4-1 with TRBJ1-2; D possibly corresponds to TRBD1 (5 bases). In germline, CDR1 is MGHRA, CDR2 YSYEKL. The CDR3 is made up of 16 amino acids. V lost 1 base and J lost 6, with 18 bases in between.

The rearrangement uses TRBV9 and TRBJ1-5, with 7 bases identical to TRBD1. Germline CDR1 and CDR2: SGDLS and YYNGEE. CDR3 length: 15 amino acids. V lost 3 bases and J lost 0; bases outside the gene matches: 3. CDR3 protein: CASSEGTVSNQPQHF. CDR3 nucleotide sequence: TGTGCCAGCAGCGAAGGGACAGTTAGCAATCAGCCCCAGCATTTT.

This clonotype was seen more than once but under ten times. The V call is TRBV20-1, the J call TRBJ2-3; 8 nucleotides line up with TRBD2. The CDR3 spans 17 residues. Germline CDR1 is DFQATT and CDR2 is SNEGSKA (reference sequence). J lost 2 bases, V lost 1 base, and 11 bases had no gene match. In nucleotides, the CDR3 is TGCAGTGCTAGAGGTCGATGGGAGCGGGGGTTCACAGATACGCAGTATTTT. It specifies CSARGRWERGFTDTQYF.

The chain combines TRBV6-5 with TRBJ2-2; D ambiguous. The CDR3 runs 15 residues. Germline CDR1 and CDR2: MNHEY and SVGAGI. V was clipped by 7 bases and J by 2 bases, with 14 bases between them. Written as DNA, the CDR3 is TGTGCCAGCACCCAAGCTGATTTTAACACCGGGGAGCTGTTTTTT. Its translation: CASTQADFNTGELFF.

This clonotype turned up a few times. This chain links TRBV29-1 with TRBJ2-7; D tentatively reads TRBD1 or TRBD2 (6 bases each). Between the trimmed V and J ends, which lost 4 bases and 5 bases, there was a span of 12 bases. The CDR3 length is 12 residues. CDR1 SQVTM and CDR2 ANQGSEA come from the germline V gene. The CDR3: CSVVWGAHEQYF. In DNA, the CDR3 is TGCAGCGTTGTATGGGGGGCCCACGAGCAGTACTTC.

The chain employs TRBV29-1 and TRBJ2-5; 7 nucleotides match TRBD1. V shed 6 bases, J shed 7 bases, and the junction held 5 bases outside the gene matches. The CDR3 has 11 amino acids. The V gene's germline CDR1 is SQVTM and CDR2 ANQGSEA. DNA of the CDR3: TGCAGCGTCGGGACAGCTCGGACCCAGTACTTC. Translation gives CSVGTARTQYF. Full variable domain (rest looked up from reference TRBV29-1 and TRBJ2-5): SAVISQKPSRDICQRGTSLTIQCQVDSQVTMMFWYRQQPGQSLTLIATANQGSEATYESGFVIDKFPISRPNLTFSTLTVSNMSPEDSSIYLCSVGTARTQYFGPGTRLLVL.

This sequence joins TRBV11-2 and TRBJ2-7; no reliable D call. This CDR3 contains 14 residues. Trimming shortened V by 0 bases and J by 3 bases, and 9 bases separated the two germline ends. Germline CDR1 SGHAT, CDR2 FQNNGV. The CDR3 here is CASSLDVGFYEQYF. The CDR3 region has the DNA TGTGCCAGCAGCTTAGATGTCGGGTTCTACGAGCAGTACTTC.

This clonotype was counted between two and nine times. This chain connects TRBV25-1 to TRBJ2-7; D is unclear. This CDR3 is 13 amino acids long. Per the germline V gene, CDR1 is MGHDK and CDR2 is SYGVNS. Trimming took off 3 bases at V and 3 bases at J, with 9 bases between the two ends. The CDR3 spells CASSEPGYYEQYF. CDR3 bases: TGTGCCAGCAGTGAGCCGGGTTACTACGAGCAGTACTTC.